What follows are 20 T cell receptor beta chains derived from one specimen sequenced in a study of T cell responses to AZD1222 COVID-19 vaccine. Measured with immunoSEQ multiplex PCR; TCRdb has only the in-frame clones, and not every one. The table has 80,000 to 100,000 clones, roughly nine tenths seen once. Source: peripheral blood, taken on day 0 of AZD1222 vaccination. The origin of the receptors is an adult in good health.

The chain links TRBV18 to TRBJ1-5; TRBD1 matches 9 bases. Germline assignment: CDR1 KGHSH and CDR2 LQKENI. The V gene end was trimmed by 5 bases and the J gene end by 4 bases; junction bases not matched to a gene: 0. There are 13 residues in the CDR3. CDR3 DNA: TGTGCCAGCTCAGGGACAGGGAATCAGCCCCAGCATTTT. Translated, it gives CASSGTGNQPQHF.

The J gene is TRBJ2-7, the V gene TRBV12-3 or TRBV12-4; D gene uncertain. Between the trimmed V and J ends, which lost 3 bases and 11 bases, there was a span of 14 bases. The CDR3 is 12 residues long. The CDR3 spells CASSFLIGPEYF. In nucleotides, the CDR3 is TGTGCCAGCAGTTTTCTGATCGGTCCCGAGTACTTC.

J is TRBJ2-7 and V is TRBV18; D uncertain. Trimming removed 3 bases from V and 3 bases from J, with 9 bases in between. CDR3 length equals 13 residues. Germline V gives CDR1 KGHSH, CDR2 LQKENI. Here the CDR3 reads CASSPPDNYEQYF. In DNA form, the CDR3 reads TGTGCCAGCTCACCCCCCGACAACTACGAGCAGTACTTC.

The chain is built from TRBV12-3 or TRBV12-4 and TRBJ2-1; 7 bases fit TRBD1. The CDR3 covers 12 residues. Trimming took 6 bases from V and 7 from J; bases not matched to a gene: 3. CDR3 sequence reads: CASSLQGNEQFF. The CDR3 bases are TGTGCCAGCAGCCTACAGGGGAATGAGCAGTTCTTC.

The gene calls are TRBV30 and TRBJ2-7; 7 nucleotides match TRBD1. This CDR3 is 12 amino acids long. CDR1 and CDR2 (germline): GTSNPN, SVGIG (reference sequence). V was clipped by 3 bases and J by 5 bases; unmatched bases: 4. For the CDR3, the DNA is TGTGCCTGGAGAAGGGGGCCCGACGAGCAGTACTTC. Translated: CAWRRGPDEQYF.

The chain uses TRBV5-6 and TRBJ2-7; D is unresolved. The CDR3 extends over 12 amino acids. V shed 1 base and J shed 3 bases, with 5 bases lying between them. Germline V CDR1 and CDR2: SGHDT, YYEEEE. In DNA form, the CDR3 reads TGTGCCAGCAGCTTGCAAGTCTACGAGCAGTACTTC. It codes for CASSLQVYEQYF.

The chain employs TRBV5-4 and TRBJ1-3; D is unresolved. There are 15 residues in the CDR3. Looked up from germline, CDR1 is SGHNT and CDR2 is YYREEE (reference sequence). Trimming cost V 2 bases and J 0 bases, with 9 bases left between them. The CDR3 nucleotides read TGTGCCAGCAGCTTCCTAGGAAACTCTGGAAACACCATATATTTT. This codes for CASSFLGNSGNTIYF.

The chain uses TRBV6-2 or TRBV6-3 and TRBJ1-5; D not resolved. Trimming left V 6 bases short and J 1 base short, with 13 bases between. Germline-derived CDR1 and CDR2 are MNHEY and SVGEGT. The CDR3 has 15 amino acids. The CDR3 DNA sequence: TGTGCCAGCAGCTTACCCGGCACGAGCAATCAGCCCCAGCATTTT. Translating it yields CASSLPGTSNQPQHF.

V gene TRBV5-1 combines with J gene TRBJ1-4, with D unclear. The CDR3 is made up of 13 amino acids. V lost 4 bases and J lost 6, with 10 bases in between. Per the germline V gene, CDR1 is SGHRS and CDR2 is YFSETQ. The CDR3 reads CASSQGPHEKLFF. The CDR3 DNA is TGCGCCAGCAGCCAAGGGCCCCATGAAAAACTGTTTTTT.

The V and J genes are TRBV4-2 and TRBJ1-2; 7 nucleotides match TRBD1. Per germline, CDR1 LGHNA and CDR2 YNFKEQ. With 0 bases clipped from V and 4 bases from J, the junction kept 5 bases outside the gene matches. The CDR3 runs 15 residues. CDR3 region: CASSQERTGVYGYTF. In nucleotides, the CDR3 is TGTGCCAGCAGCCAAGAAAGGACAGGCGTCTATGGCTACACCTTC.

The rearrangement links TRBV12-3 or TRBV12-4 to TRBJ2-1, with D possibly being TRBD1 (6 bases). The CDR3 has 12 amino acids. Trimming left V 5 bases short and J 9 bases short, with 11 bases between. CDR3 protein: CASSPTGIEQFF. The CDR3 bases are TGTGCCAGCAGTCCCACAGGGATTGAGCAGTTCTTC.

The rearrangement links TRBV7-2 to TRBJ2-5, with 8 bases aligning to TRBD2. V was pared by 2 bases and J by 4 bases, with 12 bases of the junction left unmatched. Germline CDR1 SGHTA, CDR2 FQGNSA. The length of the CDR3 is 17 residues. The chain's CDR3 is CASSLRMAGGGAETQYF. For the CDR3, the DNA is TGTGCCAGCAGCTTAAGAATGGCGGGAGGTGGGGCAGAGACCCAGTACTTC. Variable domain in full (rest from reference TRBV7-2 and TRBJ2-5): GAGVSQSPSNKVTEKGKDVELRCDPISGHTALYWYRQSLGQGLEFLIYFQGNSAPDKSGLPSDRFSAERTGGSVSTLTIQRTQQEDSAVYLCASSLRMAGGGAETQYFGPGTRLLVL.

In DNA, the CDR3 is TGTGCCAGCAGTTTCCAGACCGGGGGGGATCAGCCCCAGCATTTT. Protein sequence: CASSFQTGGDQPQHF. The V gene is TRBV27, the J gene TRBJ1-5; a weak D match, TRBD1 (5 bases). V was pared by 3 bases and J by 5 bases, with 14 bases between. Germline-derived CDR1 and CDR2 are MNHEY and SMNVEV (reference sequence). The CDR3 extends over 15 amino acids.

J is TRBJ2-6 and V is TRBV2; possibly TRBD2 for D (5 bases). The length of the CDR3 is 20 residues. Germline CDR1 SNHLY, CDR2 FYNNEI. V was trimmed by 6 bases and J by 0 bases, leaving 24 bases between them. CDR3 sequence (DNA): TGTGCCAGCAGAAAACCGGCCCCGGGAACCAAAAGCTCTGGGGCCAACGTCCTGACTTTC. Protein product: CASRKPAPGTKSSGANVLTF.

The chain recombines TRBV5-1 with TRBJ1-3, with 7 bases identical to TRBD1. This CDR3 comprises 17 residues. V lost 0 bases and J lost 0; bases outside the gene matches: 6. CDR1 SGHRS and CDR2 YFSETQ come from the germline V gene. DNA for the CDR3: TGCGCCAGCAGCTTGGCCGGGACAGAACACTCTGGAAACACCATATATTTT. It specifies CASSLAGTEHSGNTIYF.

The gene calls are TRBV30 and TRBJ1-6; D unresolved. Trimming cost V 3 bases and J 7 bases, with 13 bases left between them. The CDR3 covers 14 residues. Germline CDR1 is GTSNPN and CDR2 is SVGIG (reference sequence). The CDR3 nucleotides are TGTGCCTGGAGGCTAGGTCGGTTGAATTCACCCCTCCACTTT. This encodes CAWRLGRLNSPLHF.

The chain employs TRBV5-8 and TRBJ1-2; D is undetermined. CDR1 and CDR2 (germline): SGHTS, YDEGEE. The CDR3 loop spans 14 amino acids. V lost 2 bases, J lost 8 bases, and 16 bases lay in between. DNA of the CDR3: TGTGCCAGCAGCTTACGTGCGGGGTTAGAGGGCTACACCTTC. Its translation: CASSLRAGLEGYTF.

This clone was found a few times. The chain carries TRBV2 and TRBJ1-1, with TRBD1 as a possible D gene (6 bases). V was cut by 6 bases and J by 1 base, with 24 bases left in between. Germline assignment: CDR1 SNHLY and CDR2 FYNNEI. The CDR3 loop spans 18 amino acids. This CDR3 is CASRERDIRFFGNTEAFF. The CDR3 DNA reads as TGTGCCAGCAGGGAACGGGACATACGTTTTTTCGGGAACACTGAAGCTTTCTTT.

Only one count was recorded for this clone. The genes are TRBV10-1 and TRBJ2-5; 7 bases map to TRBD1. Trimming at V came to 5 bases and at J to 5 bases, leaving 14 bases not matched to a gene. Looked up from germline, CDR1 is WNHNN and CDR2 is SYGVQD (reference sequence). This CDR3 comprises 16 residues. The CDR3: CASSNEGQVDSETQYF. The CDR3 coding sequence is TGCGCCAGCAGTAATGAAGGACAGGTCGATTCGGAGACCCAGTACTTC.

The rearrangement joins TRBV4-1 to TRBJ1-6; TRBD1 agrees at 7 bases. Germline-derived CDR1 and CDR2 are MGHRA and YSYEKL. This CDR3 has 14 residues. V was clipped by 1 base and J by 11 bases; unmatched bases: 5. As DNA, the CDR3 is TGCGCCAGCAGCCAAGCACAGGGGTACCCACCCCTCCACTTT. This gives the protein CASSQAQGYPPLHF.